This TCR beta chain was found in a study of blood T cells in healthy people across ages. The authors ran a second PCR of roughly 6 to 12 cycles using a sample-barcoded 5' primer and a J-beta primer mix. Via MiXCR, TCRdb re-called the 5' RACE reads, giving one row per CDR3 protein. Of some 880,000 distinct CDR3 sequences listed, 30% to 45% are singletons. The receptor was derived from a young man in good health. Material: blood.

CDR3 in amino acids: CAISEATAEKLFF. In nucleotides, the CDR3 is TGTGCCATCAGTGAAGCGACGGCCGAAAAACTGTTTTTT. The J gene is TRBJ1-4, the V gene TRBV10-3; D gene ambiguous. The CDR3 consists of 13 residues. V shed 3 bases and J shed 8 bases, with 10 bases lying between them. Germline-derived CDR1 and CDR2 are ENHRY and SYGVKD.